The 4 T cell receptor beta chains listed next were all sequenced from one sample in a study of cytomegalovirus exposure and HLA in healthy donors. Repertoires were generated with immunoSEQ multiplex PCR, while TCRdb's copy carries only in-frame clones and drops some. In the table there are 150,000 to 200,000 clones, about 85% of which are singletons. The specimen was PBMCs. These receptors were taken from a young man in good health and CMV-seropositive.

On this clone: The same CDR3 is also encoded by other DNA sequences in this sample. This chain connects TRBV29-1 to TRBJ1-1; 9 nucleotides align to TRBD1. CDR3 size: 13 residues. J was trimmed by 2 bases and V by 7 bases; bases with no gene match: 5. Per the germline V gene, CDR1 is SQVTM and CDR2 is ANQGSEA. The CDR3 DNA reads TGCAGCGCTGTACAGGGGGCAAACACTGAAGCTTTCTTT. It specifies CSAVQGANTEAFF.

The chain is built from TRBV6-1 and TRBJ1-2, with D perhaps matching TRBD1 (5 bases). This CDR3 has 14 amino acids. Between the trimmed V and J ends, which lost 1 base and 1 base, there was a span of 7 bases. CDR1 MNHNS and CDR2 SASEGT come from the germline V gene. The CDR3 spells CASSEVGVNYGYTF. In nucleotides, the CDR3 is TGTGCCAGCAGTGAAGTAGGGGTTAACTATGGCTACACCTTC.

The chain uses TRBV19 and TRBJ2-5; 11 nucleotides line up with TRBD2. This CDR3 is 14 amino acids long. The ends lost 5 bases at V and 4 bases at J; junction bases unmatched: 3. The germline V gene has CDR1 LNHDA and CDR2 SQIVND (reference sequence). As DNA, the CDR3 is TGTGCCAGTAGTCAAGGACTAGCGGGAGAGACCCAGTACTTC. Amino acid sequence: CASSQGLAGETQYF.

The chain combines TRBV29-1 with TRBJ2-3; TRBD2 aligns across 10 bases. V was pared by 8 bases and J by 5 bases, with 16 bases of the junction left unmatched. The CDR3 runs to 16 residues. CDR1 and CDR2 (germline): SQVTM, ANQGSEA. CDR3 in amino acids: CSSTPSSGSSGDTQYF. CDR3 coding DNA: TGCAGCTCCACCCCGTCTAGCGGGAGTAGTGGAGATACGCAGTATTTT.